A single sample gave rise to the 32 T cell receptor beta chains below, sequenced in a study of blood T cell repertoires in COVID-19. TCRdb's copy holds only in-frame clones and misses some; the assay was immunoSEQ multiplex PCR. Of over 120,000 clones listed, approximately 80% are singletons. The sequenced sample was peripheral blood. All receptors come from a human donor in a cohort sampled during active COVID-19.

The CDR3 nucleotides read TGTGCCAGCAGTTTGAGGGAGCACGGGGAGCTGTTTTTT. It specifies CASSLREHGELFF. The J gene is TRBJ2-2, the V gene TRBV12-3 or TRBV12-4; possibly TRBD2 for D (5 bases). There are 13 residues in the CDR3. The V end lost 3 bases, the J end lost 7 bases, and 9 bases lay between the germline ends.

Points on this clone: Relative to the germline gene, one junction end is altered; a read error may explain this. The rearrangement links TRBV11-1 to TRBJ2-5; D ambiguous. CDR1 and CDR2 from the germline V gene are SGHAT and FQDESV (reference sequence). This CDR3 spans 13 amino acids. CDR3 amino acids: CASSLELQEAQYF. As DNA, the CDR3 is TGTGCCAGCAGCTTAGAACTCCAAGAGGCCCAGTACTTC.

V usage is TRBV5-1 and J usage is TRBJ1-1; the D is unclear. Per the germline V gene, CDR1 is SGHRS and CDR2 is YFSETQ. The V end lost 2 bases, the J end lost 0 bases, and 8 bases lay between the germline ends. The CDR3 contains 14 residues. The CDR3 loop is CASSFEQLNTEAFF. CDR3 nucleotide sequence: TGCGCCAGCAGCTTTGAACAGTTGAACACTGAAGCTTTCTTT.

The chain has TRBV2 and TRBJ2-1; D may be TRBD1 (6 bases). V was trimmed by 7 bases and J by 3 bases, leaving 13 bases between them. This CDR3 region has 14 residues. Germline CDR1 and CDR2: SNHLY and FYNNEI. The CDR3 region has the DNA TGTGCCAGCATCGAACAGGGCGTCTACAATGAGCAGTTCTTC. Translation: CASIEQGVYNEQFF.

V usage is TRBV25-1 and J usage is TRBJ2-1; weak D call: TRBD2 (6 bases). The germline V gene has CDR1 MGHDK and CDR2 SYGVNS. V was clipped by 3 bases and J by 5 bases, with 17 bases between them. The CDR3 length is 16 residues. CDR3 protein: CASSDALVGGNNEQFF. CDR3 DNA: TGTGCCAGCAGTGACGCGCTAGTGGGGGGAAACAATGAGCAGTTCTTC. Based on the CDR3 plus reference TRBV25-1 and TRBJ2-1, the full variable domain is EADIYQTPRYLVIGTGKKITLECSQTMGHDKMYWYQQDPGMELHLIHYSYGVNSTEKGDLSSESTVSRIRTEHFPLTLESARPSHTSQYLCASSDALVGGNNEQFFGPGTRLTVL.

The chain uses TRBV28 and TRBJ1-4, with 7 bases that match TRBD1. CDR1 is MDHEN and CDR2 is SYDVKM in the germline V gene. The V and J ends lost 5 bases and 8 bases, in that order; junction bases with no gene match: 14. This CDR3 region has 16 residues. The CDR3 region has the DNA TGTGCCAGCAGTACAATAGACAGGGTTTCGGGAGAAAAACTGTTTTTT. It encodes CASSTIDRVSGEKLFF.

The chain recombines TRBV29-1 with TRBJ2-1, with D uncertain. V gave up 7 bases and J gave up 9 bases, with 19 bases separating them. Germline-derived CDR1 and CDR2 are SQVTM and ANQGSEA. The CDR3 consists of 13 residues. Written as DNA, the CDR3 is TGCAGCGCCTCCGAAGTCCCCAGTGGTGAGCAGTTCTTC. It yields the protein CSASEVPSGEQFF.

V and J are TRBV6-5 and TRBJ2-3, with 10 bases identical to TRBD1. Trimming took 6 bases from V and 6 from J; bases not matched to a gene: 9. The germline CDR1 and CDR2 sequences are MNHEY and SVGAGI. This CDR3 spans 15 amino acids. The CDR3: CASRDPGQGLDTQYF. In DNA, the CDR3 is TGTGCCAGCAGGGACCCGGGACAGGGGCTCGATACGCAGTATTTT.

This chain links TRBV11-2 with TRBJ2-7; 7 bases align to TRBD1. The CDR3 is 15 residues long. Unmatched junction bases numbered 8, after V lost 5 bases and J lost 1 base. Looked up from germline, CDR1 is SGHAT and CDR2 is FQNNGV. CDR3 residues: CASSPRGLGSYEQYV. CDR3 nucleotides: TGTGCCAGCAGCCCGAGGGGGCTTGGATCCTACGAGCAGTACGTC.

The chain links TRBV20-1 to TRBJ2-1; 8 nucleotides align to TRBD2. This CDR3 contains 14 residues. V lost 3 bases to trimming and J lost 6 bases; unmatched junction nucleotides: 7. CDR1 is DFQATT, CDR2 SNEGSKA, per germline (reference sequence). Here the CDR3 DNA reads TGCAGTGCTAGTCACGGGAGCGGGGGCAATGAGCAGTTCTTC. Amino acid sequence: CSASHGSGGNEQFF.

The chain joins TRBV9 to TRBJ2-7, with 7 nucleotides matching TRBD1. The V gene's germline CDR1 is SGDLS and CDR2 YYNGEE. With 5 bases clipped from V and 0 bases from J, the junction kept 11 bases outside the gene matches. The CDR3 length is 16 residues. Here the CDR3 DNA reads TGTGCCAGCAGTGTTCAGGGACAGCCCGGCTCCTACGAGCAGTACGTC. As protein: CASSVQGQPGSYEQYV.

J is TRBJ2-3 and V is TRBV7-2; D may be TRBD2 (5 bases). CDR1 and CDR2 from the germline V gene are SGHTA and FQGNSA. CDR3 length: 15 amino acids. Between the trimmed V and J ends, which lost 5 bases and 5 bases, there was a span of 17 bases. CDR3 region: CASSPRSLGGDTQYF. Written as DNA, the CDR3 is TGTGCCAGCAGCCCCCGTAGCTTAGGAGGAGATACGCAGTATTTT.

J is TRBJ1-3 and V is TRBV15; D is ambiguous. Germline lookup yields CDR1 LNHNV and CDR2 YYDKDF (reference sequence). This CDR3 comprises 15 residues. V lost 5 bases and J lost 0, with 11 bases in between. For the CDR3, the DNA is TGTGCCACCAGCGTCAACAGCTACTCTGGAAACACCATATATTTT. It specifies CATSVNSYSGNTIYF.

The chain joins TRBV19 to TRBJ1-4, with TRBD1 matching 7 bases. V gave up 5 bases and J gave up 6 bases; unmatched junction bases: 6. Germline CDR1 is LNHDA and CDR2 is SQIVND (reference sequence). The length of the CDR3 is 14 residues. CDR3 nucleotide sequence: TGTGCCAGTAGTCGACAGGGCGGGGATGAAAAACTGTTTTTT. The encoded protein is CASSRQGGDEKLFF.

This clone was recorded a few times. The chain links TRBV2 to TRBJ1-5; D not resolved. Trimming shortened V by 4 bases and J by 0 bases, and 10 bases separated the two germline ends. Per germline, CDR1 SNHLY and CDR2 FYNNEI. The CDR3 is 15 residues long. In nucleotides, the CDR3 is TGTGCCAGCAGTGGTATAGGAGATAGCAATCAGCCCCAGCATTTT. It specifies CASSGIGDSNQPQHF.

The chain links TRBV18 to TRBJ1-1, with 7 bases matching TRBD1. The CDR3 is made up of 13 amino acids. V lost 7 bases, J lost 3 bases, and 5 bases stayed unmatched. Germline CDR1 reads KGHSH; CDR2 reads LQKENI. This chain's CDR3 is CASLNRGDTEAFF. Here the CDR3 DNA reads TGTGCCAGCTTGAACAGGGGAGACACTGAAGCTTTCTTT.

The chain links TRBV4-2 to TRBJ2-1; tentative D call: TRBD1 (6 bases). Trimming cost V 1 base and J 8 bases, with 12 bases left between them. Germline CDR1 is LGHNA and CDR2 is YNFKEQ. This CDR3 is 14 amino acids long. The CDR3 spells CASSQGHSGDEQFF. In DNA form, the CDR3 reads TGTGCCAGCAGCCAAGGACACTCAGGGGATGAGCAGTTCTTC.

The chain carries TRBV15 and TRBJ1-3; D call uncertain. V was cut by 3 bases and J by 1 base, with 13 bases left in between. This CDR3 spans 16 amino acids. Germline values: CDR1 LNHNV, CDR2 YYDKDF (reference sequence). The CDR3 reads CATSRGPARSGNTIYF. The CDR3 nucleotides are TGTGCCACCAGCAGGGGCCCCGCGCGATCTGGAAACACCATATATTTT.

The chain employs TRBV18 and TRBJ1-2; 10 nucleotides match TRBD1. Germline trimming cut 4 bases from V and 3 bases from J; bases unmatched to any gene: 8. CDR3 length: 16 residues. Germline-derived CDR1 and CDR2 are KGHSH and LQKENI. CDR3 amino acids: CASSREKTGGDYGYTF. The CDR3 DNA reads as TGTGCCAGCTCACGGGAAAAGACAGGGGGCGACTATGGCTACACCTTC.

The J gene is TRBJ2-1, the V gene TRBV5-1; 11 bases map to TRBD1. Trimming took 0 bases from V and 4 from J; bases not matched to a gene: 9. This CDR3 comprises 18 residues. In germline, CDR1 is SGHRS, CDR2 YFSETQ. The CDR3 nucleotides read TGCGCCAGCAGCTTGGTCACCCTCGGGACAGGGGGGTACAATGAGCAGTTCTTC. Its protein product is CASSLVTLGTGGYNEQFF.

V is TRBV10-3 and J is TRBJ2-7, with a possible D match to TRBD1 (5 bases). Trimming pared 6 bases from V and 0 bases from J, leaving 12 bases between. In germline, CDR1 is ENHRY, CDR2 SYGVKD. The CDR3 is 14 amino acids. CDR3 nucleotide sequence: TGTGCCATCAGGCCGACAGTCCTCTCCTACGAGCAGTACTTC. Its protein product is CAIRPTVLSYEQYF.

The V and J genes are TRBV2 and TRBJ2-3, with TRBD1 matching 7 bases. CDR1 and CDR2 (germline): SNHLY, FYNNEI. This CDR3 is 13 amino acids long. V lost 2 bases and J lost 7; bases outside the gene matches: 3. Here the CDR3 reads CASSETGQHTQYF. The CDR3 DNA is TGTGCCAGCAGTGAAACGGGACAGCATACGCAGTATTTT.

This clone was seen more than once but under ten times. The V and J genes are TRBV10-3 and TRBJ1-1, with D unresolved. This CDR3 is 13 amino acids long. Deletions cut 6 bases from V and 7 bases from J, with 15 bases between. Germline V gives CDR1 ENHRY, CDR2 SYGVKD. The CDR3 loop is CAISPLSGFEAFF. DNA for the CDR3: TGTGCCATCAGCCCCCTGTCGGGATTTGAAGCTTTCTTT.

DNA of the CDR3: TGTGCCAGCAGTGAAAGCGGGGGACAGCACTACTATGGCTACACCTTC. Its protein is CASSESGGQHYYGYTF. This chain connects TRBV6-1 to TRBJ1-2, with TRBD1 matching over 7 bases. The CDR3 consists of 16 residues. Germline trimming cut 2 bases from V and 3 bases from J; bases unmatched to any gene: 9. The germline V gene has CDR1 MNHNS and CDR2 SASEGT.

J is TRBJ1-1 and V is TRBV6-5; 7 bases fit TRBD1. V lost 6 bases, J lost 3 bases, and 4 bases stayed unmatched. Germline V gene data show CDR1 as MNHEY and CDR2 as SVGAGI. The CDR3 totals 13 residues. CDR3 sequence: CASRTGTHTEAFF. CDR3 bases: TGTGCCAGCAGGACAGGGACCCACACTGAAGCTTTCTTT.

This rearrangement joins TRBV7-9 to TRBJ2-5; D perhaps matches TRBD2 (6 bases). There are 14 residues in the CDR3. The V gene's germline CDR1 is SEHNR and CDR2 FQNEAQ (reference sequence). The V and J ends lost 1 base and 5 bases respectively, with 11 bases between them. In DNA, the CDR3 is TGTGCCAGCAGCTTAGTCGGGGGAGTTGAGACCCAGTACTTC. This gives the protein CASSLVGGVETQYF.

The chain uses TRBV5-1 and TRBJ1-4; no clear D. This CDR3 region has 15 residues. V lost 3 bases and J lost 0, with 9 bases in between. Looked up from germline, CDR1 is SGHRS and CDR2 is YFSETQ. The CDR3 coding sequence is TGCGCCAGCAGCTCGGGGAGAGCAACTAATGAAAAACTGTTTTTT. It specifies CASSSGRATNEKLFF.

The CDR3 sequence is CASSRHGTGNTGELFF. The CDR3 DNA follows: TGCGCCAGCAGCCGGCACGGAACAGGGAACACCGGGGAGCTGTTTTTT. The V and J genes are TRBV5-1 and TRBJ2-2, with a tentative D call TRBD1 (5 bases). V was clipped by 4 bases and J by 1 base, with 14 bases between them. CDR3 length equals 16 residues. Germline CDR1 SGHRS, CDR2 YFSETQ.

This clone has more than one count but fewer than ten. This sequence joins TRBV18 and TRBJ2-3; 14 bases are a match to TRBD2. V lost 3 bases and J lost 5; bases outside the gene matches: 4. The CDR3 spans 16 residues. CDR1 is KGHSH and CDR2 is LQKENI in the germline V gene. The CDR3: CASSPTGLAGVDTQYF. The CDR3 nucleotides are TGTGCCAGCTCACCGACGGGACTAGCGGGAGTAGATACGCAGTATTTT.

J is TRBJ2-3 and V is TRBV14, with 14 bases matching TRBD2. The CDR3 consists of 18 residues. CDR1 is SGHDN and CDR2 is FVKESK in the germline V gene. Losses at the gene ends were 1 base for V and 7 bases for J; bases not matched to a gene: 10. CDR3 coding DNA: TGTGCCAGCAGCCAAGTTGGAGAAGGGACTAGCGGGGGCAATACGCAGTATTTT. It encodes CASSQVGEGTSGGNTQYF.

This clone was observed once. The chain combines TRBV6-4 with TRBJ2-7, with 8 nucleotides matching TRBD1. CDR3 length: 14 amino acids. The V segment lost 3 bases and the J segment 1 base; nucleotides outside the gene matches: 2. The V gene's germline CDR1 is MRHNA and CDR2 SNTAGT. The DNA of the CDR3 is TGTGCCAGCAGTGAGACAGGGGCATCCTACGAGCAGTACTTC. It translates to CASSETGASYEQYF.

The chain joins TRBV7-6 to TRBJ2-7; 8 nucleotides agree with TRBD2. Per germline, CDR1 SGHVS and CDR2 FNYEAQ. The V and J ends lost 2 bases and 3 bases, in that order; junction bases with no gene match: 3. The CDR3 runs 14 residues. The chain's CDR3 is CASSLQTSDYEQYF. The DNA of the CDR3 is TGTGCCAGCAGCTTACAGACTAGCGACTACGAGCAGTACTTC.